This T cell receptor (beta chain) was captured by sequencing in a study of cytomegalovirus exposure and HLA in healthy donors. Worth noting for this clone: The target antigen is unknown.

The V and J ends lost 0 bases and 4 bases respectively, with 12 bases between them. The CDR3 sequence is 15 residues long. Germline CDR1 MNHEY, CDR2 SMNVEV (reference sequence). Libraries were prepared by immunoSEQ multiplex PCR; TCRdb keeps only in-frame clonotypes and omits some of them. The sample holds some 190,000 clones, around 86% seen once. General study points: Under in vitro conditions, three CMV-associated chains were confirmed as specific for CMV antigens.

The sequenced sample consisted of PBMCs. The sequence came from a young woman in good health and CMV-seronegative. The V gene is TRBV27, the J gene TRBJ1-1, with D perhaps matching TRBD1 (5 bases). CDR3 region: CASSLSSGMGTEAFF. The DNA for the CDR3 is TGTGCCAGCAGTTTATCTTCAGGGATGGGCACTGAAGCTTTCTTT.